The TCR beta chain under discussion was sequenced for a study of T cell clonotyping in hematopoietic cell transplantation. This clone appeared a few times. What it binds is not known. Whole-study findings and limits: Recipient TCR diversity dropped after transplant; expanded clonotypes rose from day 30 to 180. Cells were unsorted, so CD4 and CD8 contributions were not separated. Higher Inverse Simpson Index values in graft donor and pretransplant recipient predicted broader posttransplant TCR diversity.

Germline V CDR1 and CDR2: MNHEY, SMNVEV (reference sequence). The CDR3 consists of 15 residues. The V and J ends lost 6 bases and 4 bases, in that order; junction bases with no gene match: 9. Some clones are missing from TCRdb's copy, which holds only in-frame ones; the method was immunoSEQ multiplex PCR. The sample carries more than 6,500 clones, around 37% recorded once. Samples: about 28 days before transplant, then days 30, 100 and 180 after. The V gene is TRBV27, the J gene TRBJ2-3; 8 bases match TRBD1. The clonotype was recovered from a female patient aged 60 or older who had an allogeneic stem cell transplant, so the T cells may come from the graft donor. Some clones in this sample may be carry-over from other donors' samples. This material consisted of peripheral blood mononuclear cells, taken 30 days after allogeneic stem cell transplant. CDR3 sequence reads: CASSPGQGRPDTQYF. The CDR3 nucleotides are TGTGCCAGCAGCCCAGGACAGGGTAGGCCAGATACGCAGTATTTT.